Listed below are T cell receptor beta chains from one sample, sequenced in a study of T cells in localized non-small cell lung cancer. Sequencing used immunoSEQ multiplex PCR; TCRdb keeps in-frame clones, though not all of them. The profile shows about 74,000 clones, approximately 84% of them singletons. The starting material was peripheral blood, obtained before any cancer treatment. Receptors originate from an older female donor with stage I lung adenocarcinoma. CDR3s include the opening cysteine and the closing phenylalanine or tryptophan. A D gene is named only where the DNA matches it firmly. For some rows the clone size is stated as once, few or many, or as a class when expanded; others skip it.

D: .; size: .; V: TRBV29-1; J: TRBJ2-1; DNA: TGCAGCGTTGAACGCGAGAACTACAATGAGCAGTTCTTC; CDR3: CSVERENYNEQFF
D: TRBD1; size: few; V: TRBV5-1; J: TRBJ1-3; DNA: TGCGCCAGCAGCTGGACAGGGCCCCAACTCTCTGGAAACACCATATATTTT; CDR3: CASSWTGPQLSGNTIYF
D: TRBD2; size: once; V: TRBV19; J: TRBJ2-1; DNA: TGTGCCAGTACCCCGGCGGGGAGGGCCGTCAATGAGCAGTTCTTC; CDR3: CASTPAGRAVNEQFF
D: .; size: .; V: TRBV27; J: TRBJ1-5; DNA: TGTGCCAGCAGTACCCAGGGGAGCAATCAGCCCCAGCATTTT; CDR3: CASSTQGSNQPQHF
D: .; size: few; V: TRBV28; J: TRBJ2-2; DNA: TGTGCCAGCAGCACGAACACCGGGGAGCTGTTTTTT; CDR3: CASSTNTGELFF
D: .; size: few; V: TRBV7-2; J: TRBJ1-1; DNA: TGTGCCAGCAGCTACTTTAAGGCTGAAGCTTTCTTT; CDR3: CASSYFKAEAFF
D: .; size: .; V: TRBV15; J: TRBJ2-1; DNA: TGTGCCACCAGCCGAACCCCACAGGGGCAGGGGGAGGATGAGCAGTTCTTC; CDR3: CATSRTPQGQGEDEQFF
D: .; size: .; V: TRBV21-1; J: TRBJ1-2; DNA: TGTGCCAGCAGCAAAGTGGAGACAGGGGGCGATGGCTACACCTTC; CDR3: CASSKVETGGDGYTF
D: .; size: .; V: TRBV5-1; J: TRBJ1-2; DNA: TGCGCCAGCAGGATACAGCGAAGCTATGGCTACACCTTC; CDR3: CASRIQRSYGYTF
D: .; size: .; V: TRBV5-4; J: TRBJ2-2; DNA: TGTGCCAGCAGCACCACAACCGGGGAGCTGTTTTTT; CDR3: CASSTTTGELFF
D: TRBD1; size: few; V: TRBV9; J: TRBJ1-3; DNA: TGTGCCAGCAGCGTCGGGACAGGGGGTAACTCTGGAAACACCATATATTTT; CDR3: CASSVGTGGNSGNTIYF
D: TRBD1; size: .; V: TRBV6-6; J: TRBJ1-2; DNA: TGTGCCAGCAGAAGCGAACAGGGGGCGCGAGCGCCTGGCTACACCTTC; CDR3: CASRSEQGARAPGYTF
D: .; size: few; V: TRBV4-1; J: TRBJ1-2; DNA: TGCGCCAGCAGCCAAAGGTTCAACTATGGCTACACCTTC; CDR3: CASSQRFNYGYTF
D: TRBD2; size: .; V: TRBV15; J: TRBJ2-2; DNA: TGTGCCACCAGCAGAGATGGACTAGCGGCCACCGGGGAGCTGTTTTTT; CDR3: CATSRDGLAATGELFF
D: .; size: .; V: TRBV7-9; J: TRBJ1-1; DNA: TGTGCCAGCAGCTTAGCGGCAGAAACAACTGAAGCTTTCTTT; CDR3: CASSLAAETTEAFF
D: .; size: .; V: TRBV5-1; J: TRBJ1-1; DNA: TGCGCCAGCAGCCCTCTCGACAGAGACACTGAAGCTTTCTTT; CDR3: CASSPLDRDTEAFF
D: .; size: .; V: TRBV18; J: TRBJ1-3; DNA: TGTGCCAGCTCACCGCGAACGCAGCCGGGACGGGACTCTGGAAACACCATATATTTT; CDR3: CASSPRTQPGRDSGNTIYF
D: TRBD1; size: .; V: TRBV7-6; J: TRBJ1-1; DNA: TGTGCCAGCAGCTTTGAACAGGGGTGGAAGGGTACTGAAGCTTTCTTT; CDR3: CASSFEQGWKGTEAFF
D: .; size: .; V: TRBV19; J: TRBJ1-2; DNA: TGTGCCAGTAGGGAAAACAAGGACAGCAACTATGGCTACACCTTC; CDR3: CASRENKDSNYGYTF
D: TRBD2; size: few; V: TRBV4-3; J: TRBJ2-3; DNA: TGCGCCAGCAGCTCTTCCGGGAGGTATGGAGATACGCAGTATTTT; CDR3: CASSSSGRYGDTQYF
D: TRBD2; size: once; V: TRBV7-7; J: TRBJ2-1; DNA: TGTGCTAGCAGCCCGGAACTAGCGGGGGGCTCCTACAATGAGCAGTTCTTC; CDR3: CASSPELAGGSYNEQFF
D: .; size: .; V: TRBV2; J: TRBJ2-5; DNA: TGTGCCAGCAGTGAGACTGTGGGAGAGACCCAGTACTTC; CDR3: CASSETVGETQYF
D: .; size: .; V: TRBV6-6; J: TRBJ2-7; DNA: TGTGCCAGCAGTCGGATCTCCTACGAGCAGTACTTC; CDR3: CASSRISYEQYF
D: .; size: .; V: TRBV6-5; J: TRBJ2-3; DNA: TGTGCCAGCAGTTACTCCCGGACTTACACAGATACGCAGTATTTT; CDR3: CASSYSRTYTDTQYF
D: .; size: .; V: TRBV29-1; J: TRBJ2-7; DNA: TGCAGCGTTGTATGGGGAGCCGAGCAGTACTTC; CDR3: CSVVWGAEQYF
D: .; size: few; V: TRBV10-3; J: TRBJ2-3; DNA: TGTGCCATCAGCGAGTCTCGGGGGCTAAACACAGATACGCAGTATTTT; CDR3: CAISESRGLNTDTQYF
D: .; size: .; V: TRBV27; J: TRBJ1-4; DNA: TGTGCCAGCAGTTTCAGGGCCTCGGAAAAACTGTTTTTT; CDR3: CASSFRASEKLFF
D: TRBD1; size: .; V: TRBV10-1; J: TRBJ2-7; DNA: TGCGCCAGCAGTGAGGGGACAGGCCCCTACGAGCAGTACTTC; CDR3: CASSEGTGPYEQYF
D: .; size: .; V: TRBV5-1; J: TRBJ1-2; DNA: TGCGCCAGCAGCCGAACAGGGAAGGACGGCTACACCTTC; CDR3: CASSRTGKDGYTF
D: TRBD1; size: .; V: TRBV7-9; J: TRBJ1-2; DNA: TGTGCCAGCAGCTTGTTCACAGGGACAGGGAATGGCTACACCTTC; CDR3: CASSLFTGTGNGYTF
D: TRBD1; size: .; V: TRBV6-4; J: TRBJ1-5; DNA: TGTGCCAGCAGTGACTTGGGGACAGGGGGCCCTTATAGCAATCAGCCCCAGCATTTT; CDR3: CASSDLGTGGPYSNQPQHF
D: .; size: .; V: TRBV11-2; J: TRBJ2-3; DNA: TGTGCCACCGGGGGGCTAGCGGCAGATACGCAGTATTTT; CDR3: CATGGLAADTQYF
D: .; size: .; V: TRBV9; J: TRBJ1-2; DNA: TGTGCCAGCAGCGTCCCTCTTACAGGTTCTAACTATGGCTACACCTTC; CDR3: CASSVPLTGSNYGYTF
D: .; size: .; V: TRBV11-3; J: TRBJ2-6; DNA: TGTGCCAGCTGCCCCCCTGGGGCCAACGTCCTGACTTTC; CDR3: CASCPPGANVLTF
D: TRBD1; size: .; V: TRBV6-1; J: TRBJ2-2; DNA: TGTGCCAGCATGCGGGACAGGGGTTACACCGGGGAGCTGTTTTTT; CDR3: CASMRDRGYTGELFF
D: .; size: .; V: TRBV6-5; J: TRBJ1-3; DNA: TGTGCCAGCAGTAATGGTTGGGGACCAGGAAACACCATATATTTT; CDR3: CASSNGWGPGNTIYF
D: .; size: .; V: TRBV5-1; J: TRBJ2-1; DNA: TGCGCCAGCAGCACCTCCCCAGGGGAAGGGGAGCAGTTCTTC; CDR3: CASSTSPGEGEQFF
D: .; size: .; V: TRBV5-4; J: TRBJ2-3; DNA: TGTGCCAGCAGCTTGGCGGGGACTAGCACAGATACGCAGTATTTT; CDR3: CASSLAGTSTDTQYF
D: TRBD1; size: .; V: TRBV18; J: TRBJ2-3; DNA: TGTGCCAGCTCACGAGCCTACACCGGGACAGGGGGCAGCACAGATACGCAGTATTTT; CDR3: CASSRAYTGTGGSTDTQYF
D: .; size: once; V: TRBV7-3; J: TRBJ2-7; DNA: TGTGCCAGCAGCTTAACTGGGGGCGGAAGCTCCTACGAGCAGTACTTC; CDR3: CASSLTGGGSSYEQYF
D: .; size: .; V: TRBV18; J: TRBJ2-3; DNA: TGTGCCAGCTCACCACCATCTTCGGATACGCAGTATTTT; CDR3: CASSPPSSDTQYF
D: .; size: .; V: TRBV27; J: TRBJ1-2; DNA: TGTGCCAGCAGTCCTCCGGGGCGCGCTAATGGCTACACCTTC; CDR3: CASSPPGRANGYTF
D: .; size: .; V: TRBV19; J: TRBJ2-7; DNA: TGTGCCAGTAGTTCGACTAGGACCGGCTACGAGCAGTACTTC; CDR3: CASSSTRTGYEQYF
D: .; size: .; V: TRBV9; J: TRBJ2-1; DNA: TGTGCCAGCAGCATGACAAGTCGGGAGCAGTTCTTC; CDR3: CASSMTSREQFF
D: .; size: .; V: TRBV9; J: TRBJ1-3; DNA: TGTGCCAGCAGCGTAGAGGATTCGTCAGGAAACACCATATATTTT; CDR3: CASSVEDSSGNTIYF
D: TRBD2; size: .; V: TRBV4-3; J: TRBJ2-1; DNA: TGCGCCAGCAGCCAAGACGCGGGGGGCGGTGAGCAGTTCTTC; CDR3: CASSQDAGGGEQFF
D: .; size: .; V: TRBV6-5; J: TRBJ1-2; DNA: TGTGCCAGCAGGAGGGGTAACTATGGCTACACCTTC; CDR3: CASRRGNYGYTF
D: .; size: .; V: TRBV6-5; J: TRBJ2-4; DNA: TGTGCCAGCAGAACGAGCGAGGCCAAAAACATTCAGTACTTC; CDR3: CASRTSEAKNIQYF
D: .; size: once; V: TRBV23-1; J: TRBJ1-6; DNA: TGCGCCAGCAGTCACCAGGGTAGAGTGGGGAATTCACCCCTCCACTTT; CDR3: CASSHQGRVGNSPLHF
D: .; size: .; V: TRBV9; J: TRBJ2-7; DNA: TGTGCCAGCAGCGTAGCAACCGGGGGCCGAGGCGAGCAGTACTTC; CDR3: CASSVATGGRGEQYF